One sample yielded the 5 T cell receptor beta chains listed below, sequenced in a study of blood T cell repertoires in COVID-19. TCRdb's copy holds only in-frame clones and misses some; the assay was immunoSEQ multiplex PCR. The profile shows around 84,000 clones, approximately 90% of them singletons. Source material: peripheral blood. Receptors originate from a man over 45 with active COVID-19.

The chain employs TRBV5-1 and TRBJ2-2; maybe TRBD1 (6 bases). The CDR3 is 15 residues long. Germline CDR1 SGHRS, CDR2 YFSETQ. Between the trimmed V and J ends, which lost 2 bases and 1 base, there was a span of 9 bases. CDR3 in amino acids: CASSLGQKNTGELFF. Here the CDR3 DNA reads TGCGCCAGCAGCTTAGGACAGAAGAACACCGGGGAGCTGTTTTTT.

This sequence joins TRBV6-2 or TRBV6-3 and TRBJ2-3; 10 bases are a match to TRBD2. Germline-derived CDR1 and CDR2 are MNHEY and SVGEGT. J was trimmed by 2 bases and V by 6 bases; bases with no gene match: 8. The CDR3 contains 16 residues. CDR3 in DNA: TGTGCCAGCAGCATCGAGGGGACTAGCGCCACAGATACGCAGTATTTT. Translation gives CASSIEGTSATDTQYF.

Here the CDR3 DNA reads TGTGCCAGCAGCGACATTAGCTCCTACAATGAGCAGTTCTTC. It yields the protein CASSDISSYNEQFF. The chain carries TRBV5-6 and TRBJ2-1; D ambiguous. The CDR3 extends over 14 amino acids. Germline values: CDR1 SGHDT, CDR2 YYEEEE. Trimming pared 4 bases from V and 0 bases from J, leaving 8 bases between. The entire variable domain, with the rest obtained from reference TRBV5-6 and TRBJ2-1, is as follows: DAGVTQSPTHLIKTRGQQVTLRCSPKSGHDTVSWYQQALGQGPQFIFQYYEEEERQRGNFPDRFSGHQFPNYSSELNVNALLLGDSALYLCASSDISSYNEQFFGPGTRLTVL.

The chain uses TRBV27 and TRBJ2-3; 16 bases line up with TRBD2. V lost 3 bases to trimming and J lost 2 bases; unmatched junction nucleotides: 8. Germline V CDR1 and CDR2: MNHEY, SMNVEV (reference sequence). The CDR3 loop spans 19 amino acids. This CDR3 is CASSLEGLAGGRPTDTQYF. The CDR3 bases are TGTGCCAGCAGTTTGGAGGGACTAGCGGGAGGGCGGCCCACAGATACGCAGTATTTT.

The V gene is TRBV28, the J gene TRBJ2-7; 8 bases align to TRBD2. The CDR3 covers 14 residues. Germline-derived CDR1 and CDR2 are MDHEN and SYDVKM. V dropped 8 bases and J dropped 1; count of bases not matched to a gene: 7. The DNA for the CDR3 is TGTGCCAGCCGAGGATCGGGGGGGTCCTACGAGCAGTACTTC. Translating gives CASRGSGGSYEQYF.